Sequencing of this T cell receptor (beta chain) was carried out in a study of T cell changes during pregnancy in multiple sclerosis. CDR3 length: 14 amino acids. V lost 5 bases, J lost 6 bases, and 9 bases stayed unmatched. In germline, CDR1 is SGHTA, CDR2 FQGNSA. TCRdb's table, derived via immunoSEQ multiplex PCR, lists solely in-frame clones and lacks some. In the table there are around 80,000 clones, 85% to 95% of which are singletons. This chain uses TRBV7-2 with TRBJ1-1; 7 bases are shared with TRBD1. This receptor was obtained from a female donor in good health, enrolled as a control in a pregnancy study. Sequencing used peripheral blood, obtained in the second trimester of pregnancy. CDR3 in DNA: TGTGCCAGCAGCCGTGATAAGGGGGCTTCTGAAGCTTTCTTT. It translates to CASSRDKGASEAFF.